The sequence of this T cell receptor beta chain was determined in a study of shared clonotypes between healthy human individuals. Some clones are missing from TCRdb's copy, which holds only in-frame ones; the method was immunoSEQ multiplex PCR. The table records 550,000 to 600,000 clones, 95% to 98% of them present only once. Between the trimmed V and J ends, which lost 1 base and 0 bases, there was a span of 12 bases. CDR3 length: 16 amino acids. The germline CDR1 and CDR2 sequences are MGHRA and YSYEKL. Naive CD8 populations comprised CD45RO-negative cells positively selected for CCR7, excluding terminally differentiated effector memory CD45RA+ cells.

Sequenced: naive CD8+ T cells sorted from blood. This clonotype was obtained from a man aged 25 to 45 in good health. The V call is TRBV4-1, the J call TRBJ1-2; D gene uncertain. The CDR3 reads CASSQAVLMANYGYTF. DNA for the CDR3: TGCGCCAGCAGCCAAGCGGTCTTAATGGCTAACTATGGCTACACCTTC.